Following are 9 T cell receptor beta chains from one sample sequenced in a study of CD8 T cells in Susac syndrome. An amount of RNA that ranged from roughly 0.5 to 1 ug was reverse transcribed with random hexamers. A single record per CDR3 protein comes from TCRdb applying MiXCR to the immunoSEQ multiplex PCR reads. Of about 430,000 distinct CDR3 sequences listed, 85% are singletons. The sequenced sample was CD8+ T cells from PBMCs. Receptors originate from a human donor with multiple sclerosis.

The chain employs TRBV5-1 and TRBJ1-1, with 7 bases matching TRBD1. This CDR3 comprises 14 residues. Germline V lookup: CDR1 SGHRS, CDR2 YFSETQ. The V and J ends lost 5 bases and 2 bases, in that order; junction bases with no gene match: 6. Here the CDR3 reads CASREWDSNTEAFF. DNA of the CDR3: TGCGCCAGCAGAGAGTGGGACAGCAACACTGAAGCTTTCTTT. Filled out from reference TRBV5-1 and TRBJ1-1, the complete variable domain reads KAGVTQTPRYLIKTRGQQVTLSCSPISGHRSVSWYQQTPGQGLQFLFEYFSETQRNKGNFPGRFSGRQFSNSRSEMNVSTLELGDSALYLCASREWDSNTEAFFGQGTRLTVV.

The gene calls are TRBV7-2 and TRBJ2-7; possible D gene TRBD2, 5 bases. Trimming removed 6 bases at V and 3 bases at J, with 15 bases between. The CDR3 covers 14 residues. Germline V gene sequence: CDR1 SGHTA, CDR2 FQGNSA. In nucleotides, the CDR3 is TGTGCCAGCAGTCCCGGGGAGTTGTACTACGAGCAGTACTTC. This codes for CASSPGELYYEQYF. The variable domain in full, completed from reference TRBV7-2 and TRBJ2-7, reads GAGVSQSPSNKVTEKGKDVELRCDPISGHTALYWYRQSLGQGLEFLIYFQGNSAPDKSGLPSDRFSAERTGGSVSTLTIQRTQQEDSAVYLCASSPGELYYEQYFGPGTRLTVT.

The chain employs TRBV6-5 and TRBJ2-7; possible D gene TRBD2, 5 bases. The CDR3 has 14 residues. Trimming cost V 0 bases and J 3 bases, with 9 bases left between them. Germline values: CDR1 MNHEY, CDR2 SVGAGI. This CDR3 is CASSYSEEDYEQYF. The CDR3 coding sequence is TGTGCCAGCAGTTACTCTGAGGAGGACTACGAGCAGTACTTC.

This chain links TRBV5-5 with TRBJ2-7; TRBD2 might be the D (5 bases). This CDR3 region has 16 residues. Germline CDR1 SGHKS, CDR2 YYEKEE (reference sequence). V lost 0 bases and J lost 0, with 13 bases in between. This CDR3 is CASSLGAETVSYEQYF. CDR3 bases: TGTGCCAGCAGCTTGGGAGCGGAAACCGTCTCCTACGAGCAGTACTTC.

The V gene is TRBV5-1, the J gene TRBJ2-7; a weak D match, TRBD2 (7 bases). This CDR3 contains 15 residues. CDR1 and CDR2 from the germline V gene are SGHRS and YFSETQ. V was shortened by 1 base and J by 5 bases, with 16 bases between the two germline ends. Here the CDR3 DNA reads TGCGCCAGCAGCTTGCTCGGGGGGCCCTGGGACGAGCAGTACTTC. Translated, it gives CASSLLGGPWDEQYF.

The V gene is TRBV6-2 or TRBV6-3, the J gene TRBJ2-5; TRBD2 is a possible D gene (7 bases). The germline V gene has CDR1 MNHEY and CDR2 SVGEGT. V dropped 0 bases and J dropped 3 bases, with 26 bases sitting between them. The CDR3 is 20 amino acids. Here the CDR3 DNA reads TGTGCCAGCAGTTACTCGGGGGGGCGGACTCATCCCCTAAATGAAGAGACCCAGTACTTC. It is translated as CASSYSGGRTHPLNEETQYF.

CDR3 loop: CASSYHPGVVAGSYNEQFF. For the CDR3, the DNA is TGTGCCAGCAGTTACCACCCTGGGGTGGTAGCGGGTTCCTACAATGAGCAGTTCTTC. This chain links TRBV6-5 with TRBJ2-1; 7 bases are a match to TRBD2. Germline V gene sequence: CDR1 MNHEY, CDR2 SVGAGI. CDR3 size: 19 residues. The junction had 14 bases not matched to a gene; V was cut back by 2 bases and J by 1 base.

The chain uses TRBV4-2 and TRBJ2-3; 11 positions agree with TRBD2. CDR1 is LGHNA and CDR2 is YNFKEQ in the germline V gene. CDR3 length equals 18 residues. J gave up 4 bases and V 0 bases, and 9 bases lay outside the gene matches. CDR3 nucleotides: TGTGCCAGCAGCCAAGAGATCGCTAGCGGGGGGAAAGCAGATACGCAGTATTTT. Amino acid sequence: CASSQEIASGGKADTQYF.

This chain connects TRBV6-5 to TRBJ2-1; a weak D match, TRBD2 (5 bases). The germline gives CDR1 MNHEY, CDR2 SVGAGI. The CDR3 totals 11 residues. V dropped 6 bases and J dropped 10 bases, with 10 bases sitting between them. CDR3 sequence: CASSIGVEQFF. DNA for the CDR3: TGTGCCAGCAGCATCGGGGTCGAGCAGTTCTTC.